The sample holds one count of the clone carrying this T cell receptor beta chain. The antigen remains unidentified. Both 60 Vbeta primers and 13 Jbeta primers went into the PCR. In the authors' workflow: Among the unique TCR beta chains that a later analysis counted, 80 million to 100 million in all, some 10 million were shared. Sequencing was performed with immunoSEQ multiplex PCR; in TCRdb, only in-frame clones are kept and a portion is missing. V and J calls and clone size are those listed in that table; D and trimming were worked out from the DNA. The sample gives about 160,000 clones, 80% to 85% of which show up once; approximately 1.9% is in the top ten. This CDR3 contains 11 residues. Trimming pared 3 bases from V and 5 bases from J, leaving 4 bases between. CDR1 is SEHNR and CDR2 is FQNEAQ in the germline V gene (reference sequence). The sample comes from a study of cytomegalovirus exposure and HLA in healthy donors. As for the study in general: One earlier analysis, a look at approximately 190 million T cells, found some 120 million unique TCR beta sequences.

Donors in the study were healthy people who gave bone marrow. Study-level points and caveats: TCR beta V- and J-gene trimming was later associated with a missense DCLRE1C variant.

The TCR originated in a man aged 18 to 29 in good health and CMV-seronegative. The sample was PBMCs. The V call is TRBV7-9, the J call TRBJ2-5; unclear D gene. The CDR3 here is CASSFLETQYF. CDR3 sequence (DNA): TGTGCCAGCAGCTTTCTTGAGACCCAGTACTTC.